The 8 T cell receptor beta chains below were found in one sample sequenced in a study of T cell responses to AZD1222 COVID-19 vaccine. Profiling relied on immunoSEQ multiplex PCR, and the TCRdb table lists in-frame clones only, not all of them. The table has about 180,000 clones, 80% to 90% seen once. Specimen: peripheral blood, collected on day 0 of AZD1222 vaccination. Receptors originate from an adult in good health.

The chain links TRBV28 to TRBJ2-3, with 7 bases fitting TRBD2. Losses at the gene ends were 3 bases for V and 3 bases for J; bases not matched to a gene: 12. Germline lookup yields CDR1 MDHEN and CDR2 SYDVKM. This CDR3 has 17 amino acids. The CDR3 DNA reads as TGTGCCAGCAGTTTTGAATTTTGGGCGGGAGAAACAGATACGCAGTATTTT. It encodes CASSFEFWAGETDTQYF.

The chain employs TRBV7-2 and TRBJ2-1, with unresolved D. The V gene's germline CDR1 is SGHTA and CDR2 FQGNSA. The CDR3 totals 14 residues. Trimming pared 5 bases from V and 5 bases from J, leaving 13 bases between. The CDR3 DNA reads TGTGCCAGCAGCCCTTCGGATCGGCACAATGAGCAGTTCTTC. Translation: CASSPSDRHNEQFF.

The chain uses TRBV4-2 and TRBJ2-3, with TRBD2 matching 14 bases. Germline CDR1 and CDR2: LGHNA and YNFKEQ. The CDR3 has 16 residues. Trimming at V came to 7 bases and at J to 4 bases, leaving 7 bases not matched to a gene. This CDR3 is CASMHRLAGGPDTQYF. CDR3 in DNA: TGTGCCAGCATGCACAGACTAGCGGGAGGGCCAGATACGCAGTATTTT.

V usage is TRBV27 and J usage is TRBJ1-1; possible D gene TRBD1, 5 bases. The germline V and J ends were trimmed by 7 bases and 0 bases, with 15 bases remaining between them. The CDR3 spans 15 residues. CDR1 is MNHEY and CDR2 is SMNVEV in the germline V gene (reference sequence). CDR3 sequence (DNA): TGTGCCAGCATTGACATCGACAGCATGAACACTGAAGCTTTCTTT. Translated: CASIDIDSMNTEAFF.

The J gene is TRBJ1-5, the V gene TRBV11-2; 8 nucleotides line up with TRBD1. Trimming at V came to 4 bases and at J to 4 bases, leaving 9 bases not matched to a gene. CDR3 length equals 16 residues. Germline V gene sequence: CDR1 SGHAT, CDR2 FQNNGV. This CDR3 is CASSSGRTGWNQPQHF. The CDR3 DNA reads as TGTGCCAGCAGCTCGGGTCGGACAGGGTGGAATCAGCCCCAGCATTTT. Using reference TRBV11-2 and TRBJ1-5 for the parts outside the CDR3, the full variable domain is EAGVAQSPRYKIIEKRQSVAFWCNPISGHATLYWYQQILGQGPKLLIQFQNNGVVDDSQLPKDRFSAERLKGVDSTLKIQPAKLEDSAVYLCASSSGRTGWNQPQHFGDGTRLSIL.

CDR3 DNA sequence: TGTGCCAGCAGCTTAGACGACAGGGGGAACACTGAAGCTTTCTTT. Its translation: CASSLDDRGNTEAFF. This rearrangement joins TRBV7-9 to TRBJ1-1, with 8 bases matching TRBD1. Germline CDR1 reads SEHNR; CDR2 reads FQNEAQ (reference sequence). The CDR3 contains 15 residues. J lost 1 base, V lost 1 base, and 2 bases had no gene match.

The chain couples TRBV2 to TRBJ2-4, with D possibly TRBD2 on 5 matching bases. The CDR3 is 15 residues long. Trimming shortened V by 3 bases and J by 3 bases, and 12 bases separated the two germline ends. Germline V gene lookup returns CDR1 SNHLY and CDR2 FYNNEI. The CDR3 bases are TGTGCCAGCAGTGACCCTCCTCGGGGCAAAAACATTCAGTACTTC. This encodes CASSDPPRGKNIQYF.

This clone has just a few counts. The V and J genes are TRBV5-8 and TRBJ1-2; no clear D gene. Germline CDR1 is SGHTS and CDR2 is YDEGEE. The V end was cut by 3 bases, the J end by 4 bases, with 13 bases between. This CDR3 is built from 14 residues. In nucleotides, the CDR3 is TGTGCCAGCAGCTACGGGCAGGAGGGCTATGGCTACACCTTC. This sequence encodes CASSYGQEGYGYTF.